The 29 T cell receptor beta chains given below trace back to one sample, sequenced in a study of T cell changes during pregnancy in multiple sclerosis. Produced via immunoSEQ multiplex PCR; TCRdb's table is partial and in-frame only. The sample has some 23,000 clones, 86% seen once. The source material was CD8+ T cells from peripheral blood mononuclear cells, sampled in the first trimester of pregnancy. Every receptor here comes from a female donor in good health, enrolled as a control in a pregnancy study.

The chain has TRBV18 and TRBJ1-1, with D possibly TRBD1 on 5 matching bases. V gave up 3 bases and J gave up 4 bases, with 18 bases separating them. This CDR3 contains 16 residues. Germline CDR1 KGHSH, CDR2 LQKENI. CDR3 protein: CASSPNSGVGSTEAFF. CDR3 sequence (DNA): TGTGCCAGCTCACCGAATTCGGGGGTGGGTAGCACTGAAGCTTTCTTT.

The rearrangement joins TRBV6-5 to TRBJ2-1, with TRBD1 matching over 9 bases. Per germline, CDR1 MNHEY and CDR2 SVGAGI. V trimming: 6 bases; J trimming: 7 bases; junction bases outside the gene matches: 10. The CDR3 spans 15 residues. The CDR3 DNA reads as TGTGCCAGCAGCCGAGGGACAGGGTTAAAGAATGAGCAGTTCTTC. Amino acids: CASSRGTGLKNEQFF.

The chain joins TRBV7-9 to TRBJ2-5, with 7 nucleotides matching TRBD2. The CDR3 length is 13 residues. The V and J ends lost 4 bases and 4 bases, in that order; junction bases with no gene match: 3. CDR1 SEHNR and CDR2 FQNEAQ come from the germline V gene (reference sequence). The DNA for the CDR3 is TGTGCCAGCAGCTATGGGGGGGGAGAGACCCAGTACTTC. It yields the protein CASSYGGGETQYF.

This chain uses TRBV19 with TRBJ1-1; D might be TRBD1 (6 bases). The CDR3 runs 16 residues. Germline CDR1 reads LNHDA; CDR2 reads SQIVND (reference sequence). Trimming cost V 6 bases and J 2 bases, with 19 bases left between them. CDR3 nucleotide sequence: TGTGCCAGTAGCAGATCCCGGGACACATATAACACTGAAGCTTTCTTT. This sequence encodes CASSRSRDTYNTEAFF.

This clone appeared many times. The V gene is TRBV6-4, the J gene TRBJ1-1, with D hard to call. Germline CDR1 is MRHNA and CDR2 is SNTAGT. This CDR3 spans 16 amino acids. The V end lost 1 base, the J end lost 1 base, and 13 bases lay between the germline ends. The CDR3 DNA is TGTGCCAGCAGTGACTACTCGACACAACCGAACACTGAAGCTTTCTTT. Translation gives CASSDYSTQPNTEAFF.

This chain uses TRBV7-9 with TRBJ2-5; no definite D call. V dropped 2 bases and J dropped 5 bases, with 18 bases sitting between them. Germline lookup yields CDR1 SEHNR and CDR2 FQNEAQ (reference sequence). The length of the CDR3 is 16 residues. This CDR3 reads CASSLSLRSFPETQYF. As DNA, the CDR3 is TGTGCCAGCAGCTTATCGCTAAGAAGTTTCCCCGAGACCCAGTACTTC.

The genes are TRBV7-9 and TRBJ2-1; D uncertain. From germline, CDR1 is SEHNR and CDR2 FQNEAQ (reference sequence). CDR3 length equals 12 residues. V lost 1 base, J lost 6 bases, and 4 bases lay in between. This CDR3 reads CASSLVINEQFF. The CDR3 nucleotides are TGTGCCAGCAGCTTAGTTATCAATGAGCAGTTCTTC.

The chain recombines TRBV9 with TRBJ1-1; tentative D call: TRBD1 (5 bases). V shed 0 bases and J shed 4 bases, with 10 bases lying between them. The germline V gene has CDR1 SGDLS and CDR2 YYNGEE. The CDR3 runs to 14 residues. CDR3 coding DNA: TGTGCCAGCAGCGTAGCGGGGGGAGGCACTGAAGCTTTCTTT. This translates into CASSVAGGGTEAFF.

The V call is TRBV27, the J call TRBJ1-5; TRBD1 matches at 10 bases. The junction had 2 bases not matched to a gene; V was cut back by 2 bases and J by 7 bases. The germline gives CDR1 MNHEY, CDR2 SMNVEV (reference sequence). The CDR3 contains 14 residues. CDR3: CASSLGQGDQPQHF. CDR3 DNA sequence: TGTGCCAGCAGTTTAGGACAGGGGGACCAGCCCCAGCATTTT.

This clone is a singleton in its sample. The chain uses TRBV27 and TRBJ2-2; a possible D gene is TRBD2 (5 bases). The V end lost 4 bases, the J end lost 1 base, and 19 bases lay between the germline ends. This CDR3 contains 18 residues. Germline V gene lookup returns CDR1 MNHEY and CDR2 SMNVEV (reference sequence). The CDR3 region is CASSSPDYIRGNTGELFF. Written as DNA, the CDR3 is TGTGCCAGCAGTTCCCCCGACTACATCAGAGGGAACACCGGGGAGCTGTTTTTT.

The CDR3 spells CASSADTRIQYF. The CDR3 nucleotides read TGCGCCAGCAGCGCGGATACTCGCATTCAGTACTTC. The chain employs TRBV4-1 and TRBJ2-4; no reliable D call. The germline V gene encodes CDR1 MGHRA and CDR2 YSYEKL. The CDR3 loop spans 12 amino acids. V lost 5 bases and J lost 9, with 11 bases in between.

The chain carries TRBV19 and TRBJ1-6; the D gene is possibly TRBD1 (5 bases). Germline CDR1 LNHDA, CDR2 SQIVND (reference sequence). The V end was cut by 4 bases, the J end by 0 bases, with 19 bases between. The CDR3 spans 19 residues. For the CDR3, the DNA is TGTGCCAGTAGTACCTCCGGACACACCCCGAGCTCCTATAATTCACCCCTCCACTTT. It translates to CASSTSGHTPSSYNSPLHF.

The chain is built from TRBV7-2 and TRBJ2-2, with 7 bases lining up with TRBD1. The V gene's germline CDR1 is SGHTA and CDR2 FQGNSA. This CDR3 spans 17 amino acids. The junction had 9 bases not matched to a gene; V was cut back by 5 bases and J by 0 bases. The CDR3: CASSIKDRDANTGELFF. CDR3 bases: TGTGCCAGCAGCATAAAAGACAGGGATGCGAACACCGGGGAGCTGTTTTTT.

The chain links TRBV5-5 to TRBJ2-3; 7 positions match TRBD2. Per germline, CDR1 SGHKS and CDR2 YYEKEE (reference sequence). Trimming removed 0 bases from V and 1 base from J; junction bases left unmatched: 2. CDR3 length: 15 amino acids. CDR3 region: CASSLVAGGTDTQYF. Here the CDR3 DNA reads TGTGCCAGCAGCTTGGTCGCGGGAGGCACAGATACGCAGTATTTT.

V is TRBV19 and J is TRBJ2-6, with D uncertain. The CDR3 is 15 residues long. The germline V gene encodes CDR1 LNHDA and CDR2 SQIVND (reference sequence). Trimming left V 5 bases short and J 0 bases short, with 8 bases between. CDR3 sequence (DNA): TGTGCCAGTAGTGTACTTATCTCTGGGGCCAACGTCCTGACTTTC. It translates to CASSVLISGANVLTF. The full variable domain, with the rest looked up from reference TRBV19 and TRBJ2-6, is DGGITQSPKYLFRKEGQNVTLSCEQNLNHDAMYWYRQDPGQGLRLIYYSQIVNDFQKGDIAEGYSVSREKKESFPLTVTSAQKNPTAFYLCASSVLISGANVLTFGAGSRLTVL.

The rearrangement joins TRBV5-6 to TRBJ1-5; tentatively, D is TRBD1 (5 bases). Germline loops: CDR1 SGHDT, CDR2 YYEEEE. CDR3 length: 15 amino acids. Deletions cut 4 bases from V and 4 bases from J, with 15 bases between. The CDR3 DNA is TGTGCCAGCAGCATTTCTACGGGGGTAAATCAGCCCCAGCATTTT. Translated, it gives CASSISTGVNQPQHF.

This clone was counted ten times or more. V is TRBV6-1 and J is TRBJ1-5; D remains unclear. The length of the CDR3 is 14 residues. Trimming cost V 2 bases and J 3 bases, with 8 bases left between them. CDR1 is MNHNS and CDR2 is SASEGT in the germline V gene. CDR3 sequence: CASSEWAVNQPQHF. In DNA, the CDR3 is TGTGCCAGCAGTGAATGGGCAGTCAATCAGCCCCAGCATTTT.

The CDR3 bases are TGTGCCAGCAGCTTGGCGACTAGCGGGAGGGCCGAGCAGTACTTC. Translating gives CASSLATSGRAEQYF. J is TRBJ2-7 and V is TRBV5-6, with TRBD2 matching over 14 bases. Germline V gene sequence: CDR1 SGHDT, CDR2 YYEEEE. The J segment lost 6 bases and the V segment lost 0 bases, leaving 2 bases of the junction unmatched. This CDR3 comprises 15 residues.

The CDR3 spells CASSSHRGPEPQHF. For the CDR3, the DNA is TGTGCCAGCAGTTCACACAGGGGTCCGGAGCCCCAGCATTTT. The genes are TRBV28 and TRBJ1-5; 7 bases are shared with TRBD1. The CDR3 sequence is 14 residues long. J gave up 8 bases and V 4 bases, and 8 bases lay outside the gene matches. Looked up from germline, CDR1 is MDHEN and CDR2 is SYDVKM.

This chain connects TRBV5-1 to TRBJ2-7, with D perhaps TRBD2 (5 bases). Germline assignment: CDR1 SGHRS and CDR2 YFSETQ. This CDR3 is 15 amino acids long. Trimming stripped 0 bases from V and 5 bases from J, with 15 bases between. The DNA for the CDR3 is TGCGCCAGCAGCTTGGGTGGAGGACCCGTTAACGAGCAGTACTTC. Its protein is CASSLGGGPVNEQYF.

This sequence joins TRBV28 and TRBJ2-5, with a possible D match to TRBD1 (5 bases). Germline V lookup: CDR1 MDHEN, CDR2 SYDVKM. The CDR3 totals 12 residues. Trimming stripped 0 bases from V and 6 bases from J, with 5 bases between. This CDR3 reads CASSLWDKTQYF. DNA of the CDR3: TGTGCCAGCAGTTTATGGGACAAGACCCAGTACTTC. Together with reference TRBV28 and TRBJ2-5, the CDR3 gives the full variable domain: DVKVTQSSRYLVKRTGEKVFLECVQDMDHENMFWYRQDPGLGLRLIYFSYDVKMKEKGDIPEGYSVSREKKERFSLILESASTNQTSMYLCASSLWDKTQYFGPGTRLLVL.

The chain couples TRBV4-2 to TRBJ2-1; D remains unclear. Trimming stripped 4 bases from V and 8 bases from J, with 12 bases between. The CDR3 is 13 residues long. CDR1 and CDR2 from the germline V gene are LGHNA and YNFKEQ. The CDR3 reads CASSPHRADEQFF. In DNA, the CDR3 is TGTGCCAGCAGCCCCCATCGAGCCGATGAGCAGTTCTTC.

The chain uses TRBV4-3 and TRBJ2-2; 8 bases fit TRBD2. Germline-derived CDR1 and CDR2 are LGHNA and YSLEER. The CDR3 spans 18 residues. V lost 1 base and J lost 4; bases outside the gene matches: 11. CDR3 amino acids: CASSQGYLTSGFTGELFF. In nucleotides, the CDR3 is TGCGCCAGCAGCCAAGGCTATCTAACTAGCGGATTCACCGGGGAGCTGTTTTTT.

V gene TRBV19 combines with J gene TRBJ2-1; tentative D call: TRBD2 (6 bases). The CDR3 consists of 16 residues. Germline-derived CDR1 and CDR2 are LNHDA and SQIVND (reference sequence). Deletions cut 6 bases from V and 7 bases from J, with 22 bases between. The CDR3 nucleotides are TGTGCCAGTAGCCCACCGGGAGTGACATTCTGGAATGAGCAGTTCTTC. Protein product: CASSPPGVTFWNEQFF. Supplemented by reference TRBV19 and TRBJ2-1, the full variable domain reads DGGITQSPKYLFRKEGQNVTLSCEQNLNHDAMYWYRQDPGQGLRLIYYSQIVNDFQKGDIAEGYSVSREKKESFPLTVTSAQKNPTAFYLCASSPPGVTFWNEQFFGPGTRLTVL.

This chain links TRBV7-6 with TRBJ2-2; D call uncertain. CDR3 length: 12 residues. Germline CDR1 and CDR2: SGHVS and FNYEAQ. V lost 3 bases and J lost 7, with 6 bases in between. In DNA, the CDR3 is TGTGCCAGCAGCTTTCCGGGCGGGGAGCTGTTTTTT. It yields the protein CASSFPGGELFF.

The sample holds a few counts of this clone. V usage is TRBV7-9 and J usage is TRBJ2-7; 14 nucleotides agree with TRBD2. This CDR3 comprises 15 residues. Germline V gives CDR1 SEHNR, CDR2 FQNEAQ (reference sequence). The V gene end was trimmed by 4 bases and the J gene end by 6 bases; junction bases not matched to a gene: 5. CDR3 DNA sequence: TGTGCCAGCAGCTCACCGGGACTAGCGGGAGTCGAGCAGTACTTC. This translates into CASSSPGLAGVEQYF.

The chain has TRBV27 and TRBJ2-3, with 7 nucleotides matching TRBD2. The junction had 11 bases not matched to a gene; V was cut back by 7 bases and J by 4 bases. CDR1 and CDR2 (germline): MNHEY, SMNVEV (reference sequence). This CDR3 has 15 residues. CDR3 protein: CASTRAGWGADTQYF. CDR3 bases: TGTGCCAGCACCCGAGCGGGATGGGGTGCAGATACGCAGTATTTT.

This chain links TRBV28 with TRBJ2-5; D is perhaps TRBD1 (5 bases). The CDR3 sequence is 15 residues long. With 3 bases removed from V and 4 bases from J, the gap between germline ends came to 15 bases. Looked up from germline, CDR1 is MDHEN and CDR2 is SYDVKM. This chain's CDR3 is CASSLPQDGAETQYF. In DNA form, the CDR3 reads TGTGCCAGCAGTTTGCCACAGGATGGGGCAGAGACCCAGTACTTC.

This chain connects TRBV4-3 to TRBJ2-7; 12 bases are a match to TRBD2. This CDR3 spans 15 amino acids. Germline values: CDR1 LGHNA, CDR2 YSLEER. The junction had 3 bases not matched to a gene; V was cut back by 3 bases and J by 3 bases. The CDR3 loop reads CASSQTSGSVYEQYF. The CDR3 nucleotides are TGCGCCAGCAGCCAGACTAGCGGGAGTGTCTACGAGCAGTACTTC.